This T cell receptor (beta chain) was captured by sequencing in a study of blood T cell repertoires in COVID-19. The J segment lost 4 bases and the V segment lost 6 bases, leaving 7 bases of the junction unmatched. The CDR3 has 14 residues. Per germline, CDR1 KGHDR and CDR2 SFDVKD. This clone came up a few times. The data were produced by immunoSEQ multiplex PCR, yet TCRdb's version contains in-frame clones alone and is incomplete. This table holds some 80,000 clones, 79% found once. The receptor's source is a woman aged 80 or over with active or convalescent COVID-19. Input material: peripheral blood. This chain links TRBV24-1 with TRBJ1-2; 7 bases match TRBD1. CDR3 loop: CATSHRQGTYGYTF. CDR3 DNA: TGTGCCACCAGTCATCGACAGGGAACCTATGGCTACACCTTC.